This note documents a single T cell receptor (beta chain) sequence. This specimen comes from a study of blood T cells in healthy people across ages. From germline, CDR1 is SGHRS and CDR2 YFSETQ. Trimming pared 9 bases from V and 1 base from J, leaving 8 bases between. The CDR3 totals 12 residues. PCR was performed a second time for roughly 7 to 11 cycles using a sample-barcoded 5' primer and a J-beta primer mix. Template switching added a 12-random-nucleotide identifier to every cDNA molecule. TCRdb analysed the 5' RACE reads with MiXCR anew, one entry per CDR3 protein. The data show 600,000 or so distinct CDR3 sequences, about 30% seen once.

The sequence was obtained from a woman older than 75 in good health. The chain links TRBV5-1 to TRBJ2-1; D is ambiguous. Sequencing was done on a sample of blood. CDR3 residues: CATSGSYNEQFF. DNA of the CDR3: TGCGCCACCTCCGGGTCCTACAATGAGCAGTTCTTC.